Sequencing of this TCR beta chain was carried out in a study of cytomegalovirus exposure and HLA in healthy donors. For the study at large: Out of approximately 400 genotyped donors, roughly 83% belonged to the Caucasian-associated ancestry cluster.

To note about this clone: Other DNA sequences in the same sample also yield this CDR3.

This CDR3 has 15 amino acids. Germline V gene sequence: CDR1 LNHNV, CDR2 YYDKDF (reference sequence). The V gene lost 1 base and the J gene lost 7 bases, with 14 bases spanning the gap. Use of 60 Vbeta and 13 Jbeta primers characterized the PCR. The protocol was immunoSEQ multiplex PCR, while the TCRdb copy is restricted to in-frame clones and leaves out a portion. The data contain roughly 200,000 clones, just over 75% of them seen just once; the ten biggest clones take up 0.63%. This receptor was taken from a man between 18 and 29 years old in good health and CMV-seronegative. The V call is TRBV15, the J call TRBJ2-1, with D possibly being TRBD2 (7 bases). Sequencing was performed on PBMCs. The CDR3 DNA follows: TGTGCCACCAGCAGAGTGGGGGGCGGGGGAAATGAGCAGTTCTTC. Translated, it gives CATSRVGGGGNEQFF.